This TCR beta chain was recorded in a study of technical replicates of blood from a few donors. Profiled with immunoSEQ multiplex PCR; TCRdb holds only in-frame clones, not every one. The sample carries tens of thousands of clones, about 95% recorded once. This CDR3 has 14 residues. CDR1 and CDR2 from the germline V gene are KGHSH and LQKENI. J lost 6 bases, V lost 6 bases, and 7 bases had no gene match. The chain has TRBV18 and TRBJ2-2; TRBD1 agrees at 7 bases. The clonotype comes from a human donor in good health. Some clones in this sample may be carry-over from other donors' samples. Material: PBMCs. The CDR3 loop reads CASSQQQGSGELFF. CDR3 nucleotides: TGTGCCAGCTCGCAACAACAGGGGTCCGGGGAGCTGTTTTTT.